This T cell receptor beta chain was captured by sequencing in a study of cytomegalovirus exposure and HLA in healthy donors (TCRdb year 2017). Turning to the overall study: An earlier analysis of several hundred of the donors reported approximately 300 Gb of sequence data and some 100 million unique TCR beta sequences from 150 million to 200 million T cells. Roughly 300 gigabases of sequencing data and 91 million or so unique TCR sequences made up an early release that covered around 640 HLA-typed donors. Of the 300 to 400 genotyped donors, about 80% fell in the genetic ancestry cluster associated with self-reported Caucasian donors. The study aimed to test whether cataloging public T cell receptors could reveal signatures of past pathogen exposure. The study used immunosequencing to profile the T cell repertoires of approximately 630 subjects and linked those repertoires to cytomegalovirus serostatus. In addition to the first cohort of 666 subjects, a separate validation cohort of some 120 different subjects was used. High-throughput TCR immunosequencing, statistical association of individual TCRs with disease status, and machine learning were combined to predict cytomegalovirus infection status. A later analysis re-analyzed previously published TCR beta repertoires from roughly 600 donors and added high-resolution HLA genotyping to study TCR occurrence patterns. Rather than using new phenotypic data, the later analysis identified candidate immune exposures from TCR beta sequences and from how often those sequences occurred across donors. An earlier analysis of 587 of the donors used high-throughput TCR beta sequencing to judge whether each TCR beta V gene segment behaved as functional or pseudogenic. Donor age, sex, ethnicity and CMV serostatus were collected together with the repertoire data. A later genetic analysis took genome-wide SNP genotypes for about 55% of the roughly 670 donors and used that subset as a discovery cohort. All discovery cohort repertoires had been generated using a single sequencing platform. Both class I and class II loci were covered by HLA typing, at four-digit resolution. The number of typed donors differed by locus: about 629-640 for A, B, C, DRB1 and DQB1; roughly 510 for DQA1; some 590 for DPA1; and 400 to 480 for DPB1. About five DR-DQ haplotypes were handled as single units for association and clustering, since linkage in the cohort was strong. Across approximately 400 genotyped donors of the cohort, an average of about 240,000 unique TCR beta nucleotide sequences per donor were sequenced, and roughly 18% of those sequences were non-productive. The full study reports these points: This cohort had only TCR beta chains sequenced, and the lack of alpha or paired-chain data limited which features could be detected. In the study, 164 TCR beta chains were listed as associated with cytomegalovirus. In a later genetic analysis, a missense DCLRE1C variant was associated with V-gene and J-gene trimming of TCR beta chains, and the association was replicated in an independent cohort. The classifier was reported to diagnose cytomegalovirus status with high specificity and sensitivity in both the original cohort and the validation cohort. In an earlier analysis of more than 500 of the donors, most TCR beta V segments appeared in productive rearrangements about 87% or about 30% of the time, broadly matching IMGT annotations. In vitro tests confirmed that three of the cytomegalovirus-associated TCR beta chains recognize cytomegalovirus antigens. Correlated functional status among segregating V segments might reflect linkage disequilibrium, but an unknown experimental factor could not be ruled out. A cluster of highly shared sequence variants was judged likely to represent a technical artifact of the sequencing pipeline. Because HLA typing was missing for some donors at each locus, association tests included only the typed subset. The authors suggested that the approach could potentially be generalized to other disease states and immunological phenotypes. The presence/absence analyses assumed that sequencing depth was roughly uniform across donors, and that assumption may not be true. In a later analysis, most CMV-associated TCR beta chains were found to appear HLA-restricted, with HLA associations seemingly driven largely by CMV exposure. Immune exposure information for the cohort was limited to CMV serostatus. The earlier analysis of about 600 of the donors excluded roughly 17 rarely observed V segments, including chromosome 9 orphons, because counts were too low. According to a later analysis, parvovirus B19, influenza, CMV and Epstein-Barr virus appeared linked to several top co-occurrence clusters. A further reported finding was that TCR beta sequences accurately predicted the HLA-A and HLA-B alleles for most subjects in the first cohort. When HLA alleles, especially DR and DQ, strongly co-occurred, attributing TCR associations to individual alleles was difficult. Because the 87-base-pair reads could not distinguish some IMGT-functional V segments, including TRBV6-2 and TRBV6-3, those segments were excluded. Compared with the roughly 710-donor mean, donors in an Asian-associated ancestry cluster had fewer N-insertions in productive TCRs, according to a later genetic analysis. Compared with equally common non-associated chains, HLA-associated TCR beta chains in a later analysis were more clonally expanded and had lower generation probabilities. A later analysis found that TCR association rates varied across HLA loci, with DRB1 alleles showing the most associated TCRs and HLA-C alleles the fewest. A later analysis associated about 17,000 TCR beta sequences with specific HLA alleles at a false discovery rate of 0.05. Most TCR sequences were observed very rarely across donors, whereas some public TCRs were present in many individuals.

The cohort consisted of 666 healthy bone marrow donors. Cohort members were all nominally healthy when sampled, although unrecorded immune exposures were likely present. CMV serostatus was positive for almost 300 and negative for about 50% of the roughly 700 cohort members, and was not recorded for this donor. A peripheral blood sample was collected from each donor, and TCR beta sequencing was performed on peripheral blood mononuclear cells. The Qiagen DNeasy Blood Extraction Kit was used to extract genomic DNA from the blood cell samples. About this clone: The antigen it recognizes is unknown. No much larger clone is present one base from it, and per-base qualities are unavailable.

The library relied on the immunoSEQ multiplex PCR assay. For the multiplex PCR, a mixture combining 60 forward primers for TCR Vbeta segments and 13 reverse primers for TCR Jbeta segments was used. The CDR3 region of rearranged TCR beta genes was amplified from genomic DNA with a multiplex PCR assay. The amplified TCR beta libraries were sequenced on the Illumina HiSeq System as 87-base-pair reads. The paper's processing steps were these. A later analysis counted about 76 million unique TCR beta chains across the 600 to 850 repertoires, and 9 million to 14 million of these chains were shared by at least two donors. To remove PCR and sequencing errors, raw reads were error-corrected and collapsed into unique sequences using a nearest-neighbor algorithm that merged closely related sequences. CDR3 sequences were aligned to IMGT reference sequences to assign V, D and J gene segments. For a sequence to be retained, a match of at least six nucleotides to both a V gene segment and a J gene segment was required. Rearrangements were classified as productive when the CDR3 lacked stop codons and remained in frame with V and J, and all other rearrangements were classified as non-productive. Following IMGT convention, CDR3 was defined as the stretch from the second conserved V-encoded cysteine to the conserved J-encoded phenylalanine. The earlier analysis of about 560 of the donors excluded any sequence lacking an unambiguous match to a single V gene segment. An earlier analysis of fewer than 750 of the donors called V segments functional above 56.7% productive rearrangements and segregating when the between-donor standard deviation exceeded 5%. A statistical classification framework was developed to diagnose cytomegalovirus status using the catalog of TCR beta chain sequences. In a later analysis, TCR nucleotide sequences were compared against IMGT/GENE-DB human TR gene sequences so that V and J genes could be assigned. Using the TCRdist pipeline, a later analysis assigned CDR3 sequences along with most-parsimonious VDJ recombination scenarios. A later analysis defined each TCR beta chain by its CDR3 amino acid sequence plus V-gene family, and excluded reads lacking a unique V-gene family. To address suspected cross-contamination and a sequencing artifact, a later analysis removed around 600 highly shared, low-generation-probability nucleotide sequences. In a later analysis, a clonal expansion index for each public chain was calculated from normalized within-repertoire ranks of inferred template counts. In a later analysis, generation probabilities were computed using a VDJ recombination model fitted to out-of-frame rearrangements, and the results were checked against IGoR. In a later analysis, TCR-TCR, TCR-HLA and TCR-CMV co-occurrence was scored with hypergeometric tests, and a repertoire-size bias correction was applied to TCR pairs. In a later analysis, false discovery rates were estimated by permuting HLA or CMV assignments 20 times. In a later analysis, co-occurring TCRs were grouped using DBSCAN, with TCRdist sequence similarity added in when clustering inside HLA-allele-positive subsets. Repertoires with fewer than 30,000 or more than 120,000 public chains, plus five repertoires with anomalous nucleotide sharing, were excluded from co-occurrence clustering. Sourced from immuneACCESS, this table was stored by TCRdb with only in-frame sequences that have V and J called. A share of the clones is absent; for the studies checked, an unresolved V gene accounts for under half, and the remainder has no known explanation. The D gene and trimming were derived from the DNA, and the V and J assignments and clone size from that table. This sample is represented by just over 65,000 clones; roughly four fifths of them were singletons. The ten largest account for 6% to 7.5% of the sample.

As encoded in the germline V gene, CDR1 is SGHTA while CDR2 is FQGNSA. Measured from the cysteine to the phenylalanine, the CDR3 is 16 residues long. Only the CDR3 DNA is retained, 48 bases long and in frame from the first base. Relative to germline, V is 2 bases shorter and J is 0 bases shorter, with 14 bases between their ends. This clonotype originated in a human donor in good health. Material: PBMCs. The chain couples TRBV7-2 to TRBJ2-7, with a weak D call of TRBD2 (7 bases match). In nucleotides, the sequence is TGTGCCAGCAGCTTAAATACGGCGGGGGCCTCCTACGAGCAGTACTTC. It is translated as CASSLNTAGASYEQYF. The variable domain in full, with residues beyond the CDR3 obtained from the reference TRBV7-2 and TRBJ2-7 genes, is GAGVSQSPSNKVTEKGKDVELRCDPISGHTALYWYRQSLGQGLEFLIYFQGNSAPDKSGLPSDRFSAERTGGSVSTLTIQRTQQEDSAVYLCASSLNTAGASYEQYFGPGTRLTVT.